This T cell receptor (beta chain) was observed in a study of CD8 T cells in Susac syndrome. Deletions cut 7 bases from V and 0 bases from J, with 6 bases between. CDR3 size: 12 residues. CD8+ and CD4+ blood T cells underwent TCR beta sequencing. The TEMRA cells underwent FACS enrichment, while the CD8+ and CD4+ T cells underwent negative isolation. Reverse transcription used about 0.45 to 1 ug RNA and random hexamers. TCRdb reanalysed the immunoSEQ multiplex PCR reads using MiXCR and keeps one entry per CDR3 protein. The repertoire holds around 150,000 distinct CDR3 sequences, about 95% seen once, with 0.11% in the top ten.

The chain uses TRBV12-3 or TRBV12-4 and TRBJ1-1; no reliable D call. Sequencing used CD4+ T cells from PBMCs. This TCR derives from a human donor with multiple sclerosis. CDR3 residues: CASTQLNTEAFF. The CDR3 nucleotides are TGTGCCAGCACCCAACTGAACACTGAAGCTTTCTTT.